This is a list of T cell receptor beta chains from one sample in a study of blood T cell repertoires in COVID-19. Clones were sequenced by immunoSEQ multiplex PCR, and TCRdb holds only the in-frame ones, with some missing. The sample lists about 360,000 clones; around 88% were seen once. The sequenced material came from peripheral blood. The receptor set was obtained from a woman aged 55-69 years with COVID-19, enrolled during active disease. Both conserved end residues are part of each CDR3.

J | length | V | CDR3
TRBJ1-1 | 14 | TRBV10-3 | CAIRKPGVGTEAFF
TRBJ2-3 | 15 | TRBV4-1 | CASSQGPSTRPTQYF
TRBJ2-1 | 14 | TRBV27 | CASSLSVGGNEQFF
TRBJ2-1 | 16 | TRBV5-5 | CASSSGTGTGGNEQFF
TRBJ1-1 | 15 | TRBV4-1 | CASSQVAGGNTEAFF
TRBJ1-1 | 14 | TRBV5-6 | CASSGSEADTEAFF
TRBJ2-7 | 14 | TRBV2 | CASSEVDRPYEQYF
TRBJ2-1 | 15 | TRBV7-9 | CASSWSRGSHNEQFF
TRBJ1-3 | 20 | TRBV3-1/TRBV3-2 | CASSQDLLYGGNPSGNTIYF
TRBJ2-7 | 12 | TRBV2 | CASSREYYEQYF
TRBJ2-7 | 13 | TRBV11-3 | CASSFGSLNEQYF
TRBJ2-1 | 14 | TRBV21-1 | CASSRCNRGHEQFF
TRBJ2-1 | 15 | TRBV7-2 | CASSPTSGGPPEQFF
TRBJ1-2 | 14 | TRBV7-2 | CASSSLLANYGYTF
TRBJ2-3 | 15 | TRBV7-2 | CASSPGTFYTDTQYF
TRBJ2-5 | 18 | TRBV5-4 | CASSTGTSGGAFGETQYF
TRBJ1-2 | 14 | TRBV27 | CASSPDSWSYGYTF
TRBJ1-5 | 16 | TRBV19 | CASSIETGGGNQPQHF
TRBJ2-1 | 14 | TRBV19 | CASSILAGDNEQFF
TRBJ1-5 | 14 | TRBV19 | CASSIGREIKPQHF
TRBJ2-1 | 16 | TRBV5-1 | CASSLYERQGVNEQFF
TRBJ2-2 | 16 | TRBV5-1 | CASSLSSGGPTGELFF
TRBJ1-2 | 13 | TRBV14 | CASSQQGAGGYTF
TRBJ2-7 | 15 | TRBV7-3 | CASSPGGLGGYEQYF
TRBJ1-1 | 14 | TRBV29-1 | CSVGDRQGPRIAFF
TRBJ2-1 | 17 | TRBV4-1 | CASSLDSSSGAYNEQFF
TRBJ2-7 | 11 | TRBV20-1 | CSAYRVREQYF
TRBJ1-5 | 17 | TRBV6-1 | CASSEASTSISNQPQHF
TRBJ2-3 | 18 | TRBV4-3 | CASSQDPGVALKADTQYF
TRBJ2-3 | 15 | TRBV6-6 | CASRGSTGAVDTQYF
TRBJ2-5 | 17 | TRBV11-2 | CASSLRVTSGGKETQYF
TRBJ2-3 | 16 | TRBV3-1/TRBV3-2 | CASSPGLAGITDTQYF
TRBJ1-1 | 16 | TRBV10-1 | CASEDHGGKVCTEAFF
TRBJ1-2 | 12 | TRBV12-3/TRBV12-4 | CASTPFNYGYTF
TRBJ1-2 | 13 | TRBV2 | CASSLIQGDSYTF
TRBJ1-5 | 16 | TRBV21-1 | CASSKDPLLINQPQHF
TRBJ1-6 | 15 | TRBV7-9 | CASSLAGQGFSPLHF
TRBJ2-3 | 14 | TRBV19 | CASTSGGAADTQYF
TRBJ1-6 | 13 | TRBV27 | CASRTSGGSPLHF
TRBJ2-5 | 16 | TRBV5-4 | CASSIRGGTNQETQYF
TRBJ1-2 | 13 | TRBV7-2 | CASSLSNVRGYTF
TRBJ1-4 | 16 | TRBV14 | CASPPGQSATNEKLFF
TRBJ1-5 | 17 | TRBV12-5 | CASGLGTGGFVYQPQHF
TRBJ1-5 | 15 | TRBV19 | CASSIDPGRGQPQHF
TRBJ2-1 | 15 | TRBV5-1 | CASSPSPAGGNSQFF
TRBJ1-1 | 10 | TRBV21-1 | CASSKRRAFF